These 18 T cell receptor beta chains came from one sample sequenced in a study of blood T cell repertoires in COVID-19. Sequencing used immunoSEQ multiplex PCR; TCRdb keeps in-frame clones, though not all of them. The data contain 150,000 to 200,000 clones, around 80% of them singletons. Sequenced input: peripheral blood. Source of these receptors: a man in his sixties or seventies with active or convalescent COVID-19.

This clone has just a few counts. This chain joins TRBV5-4 and TRBJ1-4; D call uncertain. The V gene lost 4 bases and the J gene lost 0 bases, with 7 bases spanning the gap. This CDR3 comprises 14 residues. Germline assignment: CDR1 SGHNT and CDR2 YYREEE (reference sequence). The CDR3 region is CASSRDSTNEKLFF. CDR3 nucleotides: TGTGCCAGCAGCAGAGACTCAACTAATGAAAAACTGTTTTTT.

The chain couples TRBV30 to TRBJ2-7; 8 bases are shared with TRBD2. J was trimmed by 6 bases and V by 0 bases; bases with no gene match: 7. This CDR3 is 14 amino acids long. Germline CDR1 GTSNPN, CDR2 SVGIG (reference sequence). For the CDR3, the DNA is TGTGCCTGGAGTGTACTGGGACTAGATTCCGAGCAGTACTTC. Translating it yields CAWSVLGLDSEQYF. Filled out from reference TRBV30 and TRBJ2-7, the complete variable domain reads SQTIHQWPATLVQPVGSPLSLECTVEGTSNPNLYWYRQAAGRGLQLLFYSVGIGQISSEVPQNLSASRPQDRQFILSSKKLLLSDSGFYLCAWSVLGLDSEQYFGPGTRLTVT.

The chain couples TRBV5-8 to TRBJ2-7; 7 bases map to TRBD1. V shed 3 bases, J shed 0 bases, and the junction held 9 bases outside the gene matches. The germline V gene encodes CDR1 SGHTS and CDR2 YDEGEE. The CDR3 extends over 16 amino acids. Here the CDR3 reads CASSSPGQSFSYEQYF. CDR3 nucleotides: TGTGCCAGCAGCTCCCCGGGACAGTCTTTCTCCTACGAGCAGTACTTC.

The V gene is TRBV9, the J gene TRBJ1-6; possible D gene TRBD1, 5 bases. The CDR3 is 18 amino acids. V was shortened by 0 bases and J by 0 bases, with 13 bases between the two germline ends. Germline values: CDR1 SGDLS, CDR2 YYNGEE. This CDR3 is CASSVGQIPSSYNSPLHF. The CDR3 DNA reads TGTGCCAGCAGCGTAGGACAGATTCCAAGCTCCTATAATTCACCCCTCCACTTT.

This CDR3 is CATSRDISGANVLTF. CDR3 in DNA: TGTGCCACCAGCAGAGATATTTCTGGGGCCAACGTCCTGACTTTC. The chain couples TRBV15 to TRBJ2-6; D is undetermined. From germline, CDR1 is LNHNV and CDR2 YYDKDF (reference sequence). V gave up 0 bases and J gave up 1 base, with 4 bases separating them. There are 15 residues in the CDR3.

This clone occurred once. The chain uses TRBV5-4 and TRBJ1-3, with 9 bases identical to TRBD1. Germline loops: CDR1 SGHNT, CDR2 YYREEE (reference sequence). The trim removed 1 base at V and 4 bases at J, leaving 3 bases unmatched. The CDR3 is 15 residues long. The CDR3 DNA reads as TGTGCCAGCAGCTTGAGGACAGGGGCCGGAAACACCATATATTTT. It yields the protein CASSLRTGAGNTIYF.

The chain combines TRBV6-5 with TRBJ1-6, with D perhaps matching TRBD1 (6 bases). The CDR3 extends over 13 amino acids. Germline CDR1 reads MNHEY; CDR2 reads SVGAGI. Trimming removed 6 bases from V and 7 bases from J, with 10 bases in between. CDR3 sequence (DNA): TGTGCCAGCAGCCAGGACAGAAATTCACCCCTCCACTTT. Protein sequence: CASSQDRNSPLHF.

This clone has only one observation. This chain uses TRBV30 with TRBJ2-5, with 8 bases aligning to TRBD1. CDR1 GTSNPN and CDR2 SVGIG come from the germline V gene (reference sequence). The CDR3 spans 13 residues. V dropped 5 bases and J dropped 5; count of bases not matched to a gene: 7. CDR3 region: CAWGRTGWETQYF. CDR3 bases: TGTGCCTGGGGTCGGACAGGGTGGGAGACCCAGTACTTC.

The chain combines TRBV29-1 with TRBJ1-2, with 10 bases matching TRBD1. V lost 8 bases and J lost 4; bases outside the gene matches: 13. There are 15 residues in the CDR3. The germline gives CDR1 SQVTM, CDR2 ANQGSEA. The CDR3 DNA reads as TGCAGCTCCTCGTCGTGGGACAGGGGTGGCTATGGCTACACCTTC. Translation gives CSSSSWDRGGYGYTF. The full variable domain, with the rest looked up from reference TRBV29-1 and TRBJ1-2, is SAVISQKPSRDICQRGTSLTIQCQVDSQVTMMFWYRQQPGQSLTLIATANQGSEATYESGFVIDKFPISRPNLTFSTLTVSNMSPEDSSIYLCSSSSWDRGGYGYTFGSGTRLTVV.

This rearrangement joins TRBV6-6 to TRBJ1-3; D gene ambiguous. The CDR3 totals 14 residues. CDR1 and CDR2 from the germline V gene are MNHNY and SVGAGI (reference sequence). V was shortened by 2 bases and J by 9 bases, with 14 bases between the two germline ends. CDR3 region: CASSYAGDGGTIYF. DNA for the CDR3: TGTGCCAGCAGTTACGCGGGAGACGGAGGCACCATATATTTT.

V gene TRBV2 combines with J gene TRBJ2-3; a weak D match, TRBD2 (6 bases). The germline CDR1 and CDR2 sequences are SNHLY and FYNNEI. Trimming took off 4 bases at V and 4 bases at J, with 9 bases between the two ends. The CDR3 consists of 13 residues. The CDR3 reads CASSGLVADTQYF. CDR3 in DNA: TGTGCCAGCAGTGGACTAGTCGCAGATACGCAGTATTTT.

The chain combines TRBV6-5 with TRBJ1-4; TRBD1 matches at 7 bases. The CDR3 totals 15 residues. Germline V gene sequence: CDR1 MNHEY, CDR2 SVGAGI. With 5 bases clipped from V and 0 bases from J, the junction kept 3 bases outside the gene matches. CDR3 nucleotide sequence: TGTGCCAGCAGTCAACAGGGGACAACTAATGAAAAACTGTTTTTT. It translates to CASSQQGTTNEKLFF.

This clone was counted once. The chain carries TRBV6-5 and TRBJ1-6; TRBD1 is a possible D gene (6 bases). CDR1 is MNHEY and CDR2 is SVGAGI in the germline V gene. This CDR3 is 16 amino acids long. V lost 0 bases to trimming and J lost 9 bases, with 15 bases between them. Here the CDR3 DNA reads TGTGCCAGCAGTTACTCGAGGGGGGGGGCCGGTTCACCCCTCCACTTT. Its translation is CASSYSRGGAGSPLHF.

Many counts were recorded for this clone. The rearrangement links TRBV6-5 to TRBJ2-7, with TRBD1 as a possible D gene (6 bases). This CDR3 is built from 15 residues. Germline CDR1 reads MNHEY; CDR2 reads SVGAGI. V shed 0 bases and J shed 2 bases, with 11 bases lying between them. CDR3 loop: CASSYSGGSAYEQYF. The CDR3, as DNA: TGTGCCAGCAGTTACTCAGGGGGATCTGCCTACGAGCAGTACTTC.

J is TRBJ2-7 and V is TRBV6-1; possibly TRBD1 for D (6 bases). Germline V gene sequence: CDR1 MNHNS, CDR2 SASEGT. The germline V and J ends were trimmed by 3 bases and 5 bases, with 14 bases remaining between them. The CDR3 contains 14 residues. The DNA for the CDR3 is TGTGCCAGCAGTGACGGCCAGGGGAAGGACGAGCAGTACTTC. Translation: CASSDGQGKDEQYF.

The rearrangement uses TRBV7-2 and TRBJ2-5, with 7 bases fitting TRBD1. The CDR3 runs to 13 residues. The germline gives CDR1 SGHTA, CDR2 FQGNSA. J gave up 7 bases and V 5 bases, and 7 bases lay outside the gene matches. CDR3 region: CASSEGQERTQYF. DNA of the CDR3: TGTGCCAGCAGCGAAGGACAGGAGAGGACCCAGTACTTC.

CDR3 sequence (DNA): TGTGCCAGCAGGAGCCCTGGTCTGAACGAAAAACTGTTTTTT. It codes for CASRSPGLNEKLFF. The gene calls are TRBV6-5 and TRBJ1-4; D ambiguous. The V end lost 6 bases, the J end lost 8 bases, and 16 bases lay between the germline ends. Germline CDR1 reads MNHEY; CDR2 reads SVGAGI. The CDR3 has 14 amino acids.

The chain has TRBV5-1 and TRBJ2-7; D might be TRBD1 (7 bases). Trimming shortened V by 0 bases and J by 3 bases, and 13 bases separated the two germline ends. The length of the CDR3 is 15 residues. The germline V gene has CDR1 SGHRS and CDR2 YFSETQ. CDR3 in amino acids: CASSLEAGGNYEQYF. CDR3 bases: TGCGCCAGCAGCTTGGAAGCAGGGGGGAACTACGAGCAGTACTTC.